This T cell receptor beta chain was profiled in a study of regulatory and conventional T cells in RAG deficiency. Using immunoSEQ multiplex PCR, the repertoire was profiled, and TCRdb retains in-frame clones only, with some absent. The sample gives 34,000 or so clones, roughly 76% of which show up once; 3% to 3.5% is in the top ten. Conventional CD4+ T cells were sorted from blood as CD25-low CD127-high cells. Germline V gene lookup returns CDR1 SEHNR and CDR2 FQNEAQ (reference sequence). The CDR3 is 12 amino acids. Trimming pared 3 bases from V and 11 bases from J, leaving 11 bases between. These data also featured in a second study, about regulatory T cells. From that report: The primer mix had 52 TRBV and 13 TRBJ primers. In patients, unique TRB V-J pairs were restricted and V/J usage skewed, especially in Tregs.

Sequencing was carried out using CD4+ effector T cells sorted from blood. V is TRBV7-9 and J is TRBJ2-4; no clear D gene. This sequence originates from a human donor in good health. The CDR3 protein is CASSFHPRLQYF. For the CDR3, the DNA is TGTGCCAGCAGCTTTCATCCCCGTCTTCAGTACTTC.